The sequence of this T cell receptor beta chain was determined in a study of cytomegalovirus exposure and HLA in healthy donors. CDR1 SQVTM and CDR2 ANQGSEA come from the germline V gene. The CDR3 consists of 11 residues. V dropped 7 bases and J dropped 4 bases, with 10 bases sitting between them. Findings of the study overall: There were some V segments, including TRBV6-2 and TRBV6-3, excluded as indistinguishable. CMV antigen specificity of three CMV-associated chains was confirmed in vitro.

The PCR used 60 Vbeta and 13 Jbeta primers. Sequencing was performed with immunoSEQ multiplex PCR; in TCRdb, only in-frame clones are kept and a portion is missing. The sample holds 66,000 or so clones, 89% seen once. In regard to this clone: The antigen is not known.

The specimen sequenced was PBMCs. J is TRBJ1-2 and V is TRBV29-1; D unclear. This clonotype was obtained from a man aged 25 to 40 in good health and CMV-seropositive. CDR3 residues: CSGRVAYGYTF. CDR3 sequence (DNA): TGCAGCGGACGGGTCGCCTATGGCTACACCTTC.